This is a list of T cell receptor beta chains from one sample in a study of cytomegalovirus exposure and HLA in healthy donors. Libraries were prepared by immunoSEQ multiplex PCR; TCRdb keeps only in-frame clonotypes and omits some of them. The sample holds around 76,000 clones. The sample taken for sequencing was PBMCs. The receptor set was obtained from a woman aged 55-70 years in good health and CMV-seronegative. CDR3s include the opening cysteine and the closing phenylalanine or tryptophan. The order of the fields is CDR3 protein, CDR3 DNA, V gene, CDR3 length, J gene, D gene. A D gene is named only where the DNA matches it firmly.

cdr3_aa: CASTRGRKYF
cdr3_nt: TGTGCCAGCACCCGGGGGAGAAAGTACTTC
v_call: TRBV27
cdr3_length: 10
j_call: TRBJ2-7
d_call: .

cdr3_aa: CASSDPREGSETQYF
cdr3_nt: TGCGCCAGCAGTGATCCCCGGGAGGGCTCGGAGACCCAGTACTTC
v_call: TRBV10-1
cdr3_length: 15
j_call: TRBJ2-5
d_call: TRBD2

cdr3_aa: CANRDRERAGELFF
cdr3_nt: TGTGCCAATCGGGACAGGGAAAGGGCCGGGGAGCTGTTTTTT
v_call: TRBV6-1
cdr3_length: 14
j_call: TRBJ2-2
d_call: TRBD1

cdr3_aa: CASSLGFQTGKTQYF
cdr3_nt: TGTGCCAGCAGCTTGGGGTTTCAAACAGGGAAGACCCAGTACTTC
v_call: TRBV5-6
cdr3_length: 15
j_call: TRBJ2-5
d_call: .

cdr3_aa: CASSQVGAAYEQYF
cdr3_nt: TGTGCCAGCAGCCAAGTAGGGGCGGCCTACGAGCAGTACTTC
v_call: TRBV4-2
cdr3_length: 14
j_call: TRBJ2-7
d_call: .

cdr3_aa: CAWSKGGSYNEQFF
cdr3_nt: TGTGCCTGGAGTAAGGGCGGGAGCTACAATGAGCAGTTCTTC
v_call: TRBV30
cdr3_length: 14
j_call: TRBJ2-1
d_call: TRBD2

cdr3_aa: CAISEEREGETQYF
cdr3_nt: TGTGCCATCAGTGAAGAGCGGGAGGGAGAGACCCAGTACTTC
v_call: TRBV10-3
cdr3_length: 14
j_call: TRBJ2-5
d_call: TRBD2

cdr3_aa: CASSVLPTGEQYF
cdr3_nt: TGTGCCAGCAGTGTGCTACCGACGGGCGAGCAGTACTTC
v_call: TRBV2
cdr3_length: 13
j_call: TRBJ2-7
d_call: .

cdr3_aa: CASSLGDRNTEAFF
cdr3_nt: TGTGCCAGCAGCTTAGGAGACAGGAACACTGAAGCTTTCTTT
v_call: TRBV7-2
cdr3_length: 14
j_call: TRBJ1-1
d_call: .

cdr3_aa: CATDRGIGRVDEQFF
cdr3_nt: TGTGCCACTGACAGGGGGATAGGGAGAGTGGATGAGCAGTTCTTC
v_call: TRBV10-3
cdr3_length: 15
j_call: TRBJ2-1
d_call: TRBD1

cdr3_aa: CASSHMRNEQFF
cdr3_nt: TGTGCCAGCAGCCATATGCGCAATGAGCAGTTCTTC
v_call: TRBV14
cdr3_length: 12
j_call: TRBJ2-1
d_call: .

cdr3_aa: CASSQGGLAGVGTGELFF
cdr3_nt: TGCGCCAGCAGCCAAGGGGGACTAGCGGGAGTAGGGACCGGGGAGCTGTTTTTT
v_call: TRBV4-1
cdr3_length: 18
j_call: TRBJ2-2
d_call: TRBD2

cdr3_aa: CASIGSNYEQYF
cdr3_nt: TGTGCCAGCATCGGGTCAAACTACGAGCAGTACTTC
v_call: TRBV28
cdr3_length: 12
j_call: TRBJ2-7
d_call: .

cdr3_aa: CASSPHQSTGLAKDTQYF
cdr3_nt: TGCGCCAGCAGCCCCCACCAATCTACGGGACTAGCGAAAGATACGCAGTATTTT
v_call: TRBV5-1
cdr3_length: 18
j_call: TRBJ2-3
d_call: TRBD2

cdr3_aa: CASSATATGNTIYF
cdr3_nt: TGTGCCAGCAGCGCGACAGCTACTGGAAACACCATATATTTT
v_call: TRBV9
cdr3_length: 14
j_call: TRBJ1-3
d_call: .

cdr3_aa: CAISDTGYEQYF
cdr3_nt: TGTGCCATCAGTGATACAGGATACGAGCAGTACTTC
v_call: TRBV10-3
cdr3_length: 12
j_call: TRBJ2-7
d_call: .

cdr3_aa: CATGQGPEQYF
cdr3_nt: TGTGCCACCGGACAGGGCCCCGAGCAGTACTTC
v_call: TRBV10-3
cdr3_length: 11
j_call: TRBJ2-7
d_call: TRBD1

cdr3_aa: CASSITGGYNEQFF
cdr3_nt: TGTGCCAGCAGCATTACAGGGGGCTACAATGAGCAGTTCTTC
v_call: TRBV7-3
cdr3_length: 14
j_call: TRBJ2-1
d_call: TRBD1

cdr3_aa: CASSVLPRGTTRSEQYF
cdr3_nt: TGTGCCAGCAGTGTTCTGCCCCGTGGGACTACCCGGTCCGAGCAGTACTTC
v_call: TRBV28
cdr3_length: 17
j_call: TRBJ2-7
d_call: TRBD2

cdr3_aa: CASRPPPGQGADEQYF
cdr3_nt: TGTGCCAGTAGGCCCCCTCCGGGACAGGGGGCGGACGAGCAGTACTTC
v_call: TRBV19
cdr3_length: 16
j_call: TRBJ2-7
d_call: TRBD1

cdr3_aa: CASSRPRGEQYF
cdr3_nt: TGTGCCAGCAGCCGCCCGAGGGGGGAGCAGTACTTC
v_call: TRBV6-5
cdr3_length: 12
j_call: TRBJ2-7
d_call: .

cdr3_aa: CASTSGSGTDTQYF
cdr3_nt: TGTGCCAGTACAAGCGGGAGTGGGACAGATACGCAGTATTTT
v_call: TRBV19
cdr3_length: 14
j_call: TRBJ2-3
d_call: TRBD2

cdr3_aa: CASSLGRQGALQQYF
cdr3_nt: TGTGCCAGCAGTTTGGGGCGGCAGGGGGCTCTCCAGCAGTACTTC
v_call: TRBV28
cdr3_length: 15
j_call: TRBJ2-7
d_call: TRBD1

cdr3_aa: CASSQDLASGSREQYF
cdr3_nt: TGTGCCAGCAGCCAAGATCTGGCTAGCGGGAGTCGGGAGCAGTACTTC
v_call: TRBV4-2
cdr3_length: 16
j_call: TRBJ2-7
d_call: TRBD2

cdr3_aa: CAWRGSGTYEQYF
cdr3_nt: TGTGCCTGGAGGGGTAGCGGAACTTACGAGCAGTACTTC
v_call: TRBV30
cdr3_length: 13
j_call: TRBJ2-7
d_call: .

cdr3_aa: CASSYDGGPDTQYF
cdr3_nt: TGTGCCAGCAGTTACGATGGCGGTCCAGATACGCAGTATTTT
v_call: TRBV6-5
cdr3_length: 14
j_call: TRBJ2-3
d_call: .